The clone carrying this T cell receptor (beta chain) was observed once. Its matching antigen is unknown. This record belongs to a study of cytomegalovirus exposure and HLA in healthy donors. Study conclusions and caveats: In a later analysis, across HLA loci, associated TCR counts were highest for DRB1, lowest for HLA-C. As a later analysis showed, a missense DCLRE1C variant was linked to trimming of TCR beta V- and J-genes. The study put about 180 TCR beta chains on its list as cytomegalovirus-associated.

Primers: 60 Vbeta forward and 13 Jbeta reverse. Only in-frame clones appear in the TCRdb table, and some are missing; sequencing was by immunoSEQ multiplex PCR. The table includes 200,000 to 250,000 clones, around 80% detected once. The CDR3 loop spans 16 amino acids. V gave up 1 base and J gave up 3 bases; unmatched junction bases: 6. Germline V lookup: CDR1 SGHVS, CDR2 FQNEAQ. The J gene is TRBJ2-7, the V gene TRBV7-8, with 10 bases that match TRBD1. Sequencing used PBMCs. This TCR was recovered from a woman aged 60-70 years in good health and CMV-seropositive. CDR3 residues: CASSLVLGQGRYEQYF. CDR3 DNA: TGTGCCAGCAGCTTAGTTCTGGGACAGGGGCGCTACGAGCAGTACTTC.